These T cell receptor beta chains were read from a single sample in a study of CD8 T cells in Susac syndrome. TCRdb reprocessed the immunoSEQ multiplex PCR reads via MiXCR and lists one record per CDR3 protein. There are approximately 210,000 distinct CDR3 sequences in the sample; 95% occur only once, and 0.085% to 0.095% lies in the top ten. Sample: CD4+ T cells from PBMCs. Every receptor here comes from a human donor with multiple sclerosis. Each CDR3 is given with its conserved first and last residue.

j_gene | v_gene | len | CDR3aa
TRBJ2-7 | TRBV11-2 | 14 | CASSSGLAVLEQYF
TRBJ2-5 | TRBV5-4 | 13 | CASGLGGFETQYF
TRBJ2-5 | TRBV29-1 | 12 | CSVADGTQTQYF
TRBJ2-1 | TRBV29-1 | 14 | CSVEPRRSYNEQFF
TRBJ2-3 | TRBV7-9 | 13 | CASSPTRADTQYF
TRBJ2-7 | TRBV7-2 | 16 | CASSLAASGGSYEQYF
TRBJ1-5 | TRBV12-2 | 14 | CATPDLPGNQPQHF
TRBJ2-6 | TRBV29-1 | 14 | CSVDGVTGANVLTF
TRBJ2-5 | TRBV3-1 | 15 | CASSAHPGTGETQYF
TRBJ2-5 | TRBV28 | 13 | CASERGREETQYF
TRBJ2-1 | TRBV11-3 | 12 | CASSQQDNEQFF
TRBJ2-5 | TRBV19 | 15 | CASSSGSRTGETQYF
TRBJ2-1 | TRBV7-3 | 16 | CASSLDLAGPYNEQFF
TRBJ1-2 | TRBV6-5 | 17 | CASSSHRGQQELHGYTF
TRBJ2-7 | TRBV29-1 | 14 | CSVVGFGRSYEQYF
TRBJ2-5 | TRBV20-1 | 16 | CSARAGQGVMGETQYF
TRBJ1-5 | TRBV23-1 | 13 | CANLRGGRQPQHF
TRBJ1-6 | TRBV7-3 | 13 | CASSLRANSPLHF
TRBJ2-2 | TRBV30 | 16 | CAWSVPDRANTGELFF
TRBJ1-2 | TRBV30 | 13 | CAWSVGTRHGYTF
TRBJ2-3 | TRBV9 | 13 | CASSADRVDTQYF
TRBJ2-2 | TRBV20-1 | 15 | CSARAPVKNTGELFF
TRBJ1-2 | TRBV12-3/TRBV12-4 | 12 | CASSDRAVGYTF
TRBJ2-7 | TRBV28 | 13 | CASHGETWSEQYF
TRBJ2-2 | TRBV27 | 14 | CASSLLGGTGELFF
TRBJ2-7 | TRBV15 | 16 | CATSRDLQRTSYEQYF
TRBJ2-3 | TRBV5-1 | 14 | CASTSPGVTDTQYF
TRBJ2-3 | TRBV12-3/TRBV12-4 | 11 | CASTRRDTQYF
TRBJ2-1 | TRBV11-2 | 15 | CASSLAGNSYNEQFF
TRBJ2-5 | TRBV3-1 | 17 | CASSQGKGQGDQETQYF
TRBJ2-6 | TRBV6-1 | 16 | CASKISAHSGANVLTF
TRBJ2-7 | TRBV7-9 | 13 | CASSSSAAYEQYF
TRBJ2-2 | TRBV15 | 14 | CATSSGGDTGELFF
TRBJ2-1 | TRBV20-1 | 14 | CSARGGSYNNEQFF
TRBJ1-3 | TRBV9 | 17 | CASSPTRTGHLQDTIYF
TRBJ2-7 | TRBV28 | 15 | CASSSPQGGRHEQYF
TRBJ2-7 | TRBV20-1 | 12 | CSAKRESYEQYF
TRBJ2-1 | TRBV6-5 | 19 | CASSYRPSGLAGVHNEQFF
TRBJ1-2 | TRBV25-1 | 14 | CASSERQTLYGYTF
TRBJ2-1 | TRBV23-1 | 14 | CASSQSLAGLVQFF
TRBJ2-1 | TRBV5-1 | 15 | CASSLGDQSYNEQFF
TRBJ1-6 | TRBV2 | 15 | CASRKRGTDNSPLHF
TRBJ2-3 | TRBV3-1 | 13 | CASSQMRSDTQYF
TRBJ2-1 | TRBV20-1 | 14 | CSARAPRGDNEQFF
TRBJ1-4 | TRBV3-1 | 13 | CASSQRGVEKLFF
TRBJ2-1 | TRBV20-1 | 12 | CSGRAGNNEQFF
TRBJ2-4 | TRBV4-1 | 12 | CASSQDLGVVHF
TRBJ2-7 | TRBV7-2 | 15 | CASSSRKDGGYEQYF
TRBJ1-1 | TRBV12-5 | 11 | CASGRAGEAFF
TRBJ2-1 | TRBV24-1 | 14 | CATSAGGPVDEQFF
TRBJ2-7 | TRBV20-1 | 16 | CSAISPITGRGHEQYF
TRBJ2-5 | TRBV20-1 | 11 | CSARELETQYF
TRBJ2-3 | TRBV18 | 14 | CASSQARTTDTQYF
TRBJ2-6 | TRBV5-6 | 16 | CASSFPQLSGANVLTF
TRBJ2-3 | TRBV20-1 | 15 | CSARSLAGAADTQYF
TRBJ2-7 | TRBV30 | 15 | CAWSVRLVNPYEQYF
TRBJ1-5 | TRBV12-3/TRBV12-4 | 12 | CASTGGFEPQHF
TRBJ2-5 | TRBV18 | 14 | CASSFESLQETQYF